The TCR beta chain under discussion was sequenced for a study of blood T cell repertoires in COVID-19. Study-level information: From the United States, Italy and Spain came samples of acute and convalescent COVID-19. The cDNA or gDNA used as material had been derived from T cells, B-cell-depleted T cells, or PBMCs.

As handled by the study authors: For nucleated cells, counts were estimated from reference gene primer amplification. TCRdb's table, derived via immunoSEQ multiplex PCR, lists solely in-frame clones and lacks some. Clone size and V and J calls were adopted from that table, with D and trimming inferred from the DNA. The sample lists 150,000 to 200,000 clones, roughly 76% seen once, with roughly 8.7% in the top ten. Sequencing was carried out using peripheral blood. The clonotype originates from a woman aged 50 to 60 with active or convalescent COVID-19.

Here the CDR3 reads CASSLGELNTIYF. The CDR3 DNA follows: TGCGCCAGCAGCTTGGGAGAGCTAAACACCATATATTTT. This chain uses TRBV5-1 with TRBJ1-3; unclear D gene. Germline-derived CDR1 and CDR2 are SGHRS and YFSETQ. The V end was cut by 0 bases, the J end by 6 bases, with 7 bases between. The CDR3 length is 13 residues.